This T cell receptor beta chain was found in a study of control samples from healthy donors and cancer patients. The CDR3 is 14 residues long. Trimming shortened V by 4 bases and J by 10 bases, and 17 bases separated the two germline ends. Germline values: CDR1 LNHNV, CDR2 YYDKDF (reference sequence). Using immunoSEQ multiplex PCR, the repertoire was profiled, and TCRdb retains in-frame clones only, with some absent. Among about 140,000 clones listed, 80% to 95% were seen once. This sequence joins TRBV15 and TRBJ1-5; a possible D gene is TRBD1 (6 bases). Sequences were obtained from blood. The origin of this receptor is a man aged 30 to 39 in good health. The CDR3 here is CATSTGGLESPQHF. For the CDR3, the DNA is TGTGCCACCAGCACGGGGGGCCTAGAAAGTCCCCAGCATTTT.